The rows below give T cell receptor beta chains drawn from one sample of a study of T and B cells in COVID-19 patients. TCRdb processed the multiplex PCR reads anew with MiXCR; each CDR3 protein has one entry. The data show about 5,000 distinct CDR3 sequences, with over 20% seen just once and around 10% held by the top ten. Sequencing was carried out using blood. The receptor set was obtained from a human donor with active COVID-19. Each CDR3 is given with its conserved first and last residue. A D gene is named only where the DNA matches it firmly. Rows give clone size only sometimes, using once, few, many, or a class for an expanded clone.

J | D | V | size | DNA | CDR3
TRBJ1-5 | TRBD1 | TRBV15 | medium-sized | TGTGCCACCAGCGGGACAGGGGGCATTCAGCCCCAGCATTTT | CATSGTGGIQPQHF
TRBJ1-3 | - | TRBV29-1 | medium-sized | TGCAGCGTTTCGACGGACAGCTTCTCTGGAAACACCATATATTTT | CSVSTDSFSGNTIYF
TRBJ2-1 | - | TRBV5-1 | few | TGCGCCAGCAGCTTGGGGGGGGAATGGAATGAGCAGTTCTTC | CASSLGGEWNEQFF
TRBJ1-2 | - | TRBV12-3/TRBV12-4 | - | TGTGCCAGCAGTTTACGGGGGCGCGGCTACACCTTC | CASSLRGRGYTF
TRBJ1-2 | TRBD1 | TRBV7-2 | medium-sized | TGTGCCAGCACCCTAAACCCAGGAACAGGGGGAGGGTATGGCTACACCTTC | CASTLNPGTGGGYGYTF
TRBJ2-5 | - | TRBV10-3 | medium-sized | TGTGCCATCAGTTGGGGCATGGGGGTCCAAGAGACCCAGTACTTC | CAISWGMGVQETQYF
TRBJ2-1 | TRBD2 | TRBV15 | medium-sized | TGTGCCACTGAGCTCGGGACTAGTCGCAATGAGCAGTTCTTC | CATELGTSRNEQFF
TRBJ2-7 | - | TRBV7-2 | medium-sized | TGTGCCAGCAGCTTAGGGATAGTCTACGAGCAGTACTTC | CASSLGIVYEQYF
TRBJ2-3 | TRBD2 | TRBV7-2 | few | TGTGCCAGCAGCTTAGGAGTAGCGGGTATAAATACGCAGTATTTT | CASSLGVAGINTQYF
TRBJ1-2 | - | TRBV14 | - | TGTGCCAGCAGCCAAGAGGGGGCCCGCGGCTACACCTTC | CASSQEGARGYTF
TRBJ1-5 | - | TRBV6-5 | - | TGTGCCAGCAGTTACTCGGGAGGGGATCAGCCCCAGCATTTT | CASSYSGGDQPQHF
TRBJ2-4 | - | TRBV5-6 | medium-sized | TGTGCCAGCAGCAACTTGGACATTCAGTACTTC | CASSNLDIQYF
TRBJ1-1 | - | TRBV6-2/TRBV6-3 | - | TGTGCCAGCAGTTACCCATCCGCGGGGGACCCTGAAGCTTTCTTT | CASSYPSAGDPEAFF
TRBJ1-6 | - | TRBV6-5 | medium-sized | TGTGCCAGCAGGTTCCGACAGGAGGGGATTTCACCCCTCCACTTT | CASRFRQEGISPLHF
TRBJ1-2 | - | TRBV7-9 | many | TGTGCCAGCAGTCTTCCGGGGGTTGGCTACACCTTC | CASSLPGVGYTF
TRBJ2-1 | - | TRBV6-1 | - | TGTGCCAGCAGTATCCTTAGCTCCTACAATGAGCAGTTCTTC | CASSILSSYNEQFF
TRBJ2-5 | TRBD2 | TRBV6-2/TRBV6-3 | - | TGTGCCAGCATATTACTAGCGGGAGGGCGCGAGACCCAGTACTTC | CASILLAGGRETQYF
TRBJ1-2 | - | TRBV6-5 | medium-sized | TGTGCCAGCAGTTACTTGGGTAACTATGGCTACACCTTC | CASSYLGNYGYTF
TRBJ2-7 | - | TRBV20-1 | - | TGCAGTGCTAGAGAATGGCAGGGGCGTACCTACGAGCAGTACTTC | CSAREWQGRTYEQYF
TRBJ2-7 | - | TRBV19 | large | TGTGCCAGTCGTCGGAAGGGAGTCCACGAGCAGTACTTC | CASRRKGVHEQYF
TRBJ1-2 | - | TRBV15 | medium-sized | TGTGCCACCAGCAGGGGGCAGGACTATGGCTACACCTTC | CATSRGQDYGYTF
TRBJ2-6 | - | TRBV29-1 | large | TGCAGCGTTGACCCTGGGGCCAACGTCCTGACTTTC | CSVDPGANVLTF
TRBJ1-1 | - | TRBV7-9 | few | TGTGCCAGCAGCTTAGAGGGGCCCAATACTGAAGCTTTCTTT | CASSLEGPNTEAFF
TRBJ2-1 | - | TRBV19 | - | TGTGCCAGTAGTGTCCGCCTTAATGAGCAGTTCTTC | CASSVRLNEQFF
TRBJ2-7 | TRBD2 | TRBV27 | medium-sized | TGTGCCAGCAGTTTTACCGGGGGGAGTAAGGTGGGGGAGCAGTACTTC | CASSFTGGSKVGEQYF
TRBJ2-6 | - | TRBV6-5 | medium-sized | TGTGCCAGCAGCCCTTCGACTAGCTCTGGGGCCAACGTCCTGACTTTC | CASSPSTSSGANVLTF
TRBJ1-2 | - | TRBV20-1 | - | TGCAGTGCTAGAGAGATGGACGGCTATGGCTACACCTTC | CSAREMDGYGYTF
TRBJ2-1 | - | TRBV7-2 | - | TGTGCCAGCAGCTTGAAGGAGTTACTCAACAATGAGCAGTTCTTC | CASSLKELLNNEQFF
TRBJ2-1 | TRBD2 | TRBV7-6 | medium-sized | TGTGCCAGCAGCCGGGGGGGGGGGTTATACAATGAGCAGTTCTTC | CASSRGGGLYNEQFF
TRBJ2-1 | - | TRBV6-5 | large | TGTGCCAGCAGTTACGCACAAGGCTATGAGCAGTTCTTC | CASSYAQGYEQFF
TRBJ1-5 | - | TRBV6-5 | medium-sized | TGTGCCAGCACCTCCAGCAATAGCAATCAGCCCCAGCATTTT | CASTSSNSNQPQHF
TRBJ2-7 | - | TRBV6-6 | - | TGTGCCAGCAGTTACGGTGCGCCCGGGACTTCCCTTCACGAGTACTTC | CASSYGAPGTSLHEYF
TRBJ2-3 | TRBD2 | TRBV10-3 | - | TGTGCCACCTCTACTGGACTAGCGGGGATCACTAGCACAGATACGCAGTATTTT | CATSTGLAGITSTDTQYF